Following are 3 T cell receptor beta chains from one sample sequenced in a study of blood T cell repertoires in COVID-19. The data were produced by immunoSEQ multiplex PCR, yet TCRdb's version contains in-frame clones alone and is incomplete. The table includes approximately 500,000 clones, around 87% detected once. Material for sequencing was PBMCs or T cells enriched from blood (not recorded which). These receptors were taken from a woman aged 35 to 49 who had recovered from COVID-19.

The chain couples TRBV7-9 to TRBJ1-2, with TRBD1 matching over 12 bases. The V gene end was trimmed by 3 bases and the J gene end by 6 bases; junction bases not matched to a gene: 5. The CDR3 covers 15 residues. The germline V gene has CDR1 SEHNR and CDR2 FQNEAQ (reference sequence). The CDR3: CASSFGTGGGDGYTF. The CDR3, as DNA: TGTGCCAGCAGCTTTGGGACAGGGGGCGGTGATGGCTACACCTTC.

This clone was counted between two and nine times. The chain uses TRBV29-1 and TRBJ2-1; TRBD2 might be the D (6 bases). CDR1 is SQVTM, CDR2 ANQGSEA, per germline. The CDR3 length is 14 residues. V was clipped by 2 bases and J by 4 bases, with 12 bases between them. For the CDR3, the DNA is TGCAGCGTTGAATTTCTCCGGGGGTACAATGAGCAGTTCTTC. Protein sequence: CSVEFLRGYNEQFF.

J is TRBJ2-4 and V is TRBV5-4; 7 bases match TRBD2. The trim removed 4 bases at V and 0 bases at J, leaving 4 bases unmatched. This CDR3 spans 15 amino acids. Germline V gene sequence: CDR1 SGHNT, CDR2 YYREEE (reference sequence). The CDR3, as DNA: TGTGCCAGCAGCCCGGGGGGTGTAGCCAAAAACATTCAGTACTTC. It translates to CASSPGGVAKNIQYF.